This is a list of T cell receptor beta chains from one sample in a study of cytomegalovirus exposure and HLA in healthy donors. Here immunoSEQ multiplex PCR was the method, and the copy in TCRdb shows in-frame clones only, minus some. The table has around 150,000 clones, roughly 81% seen once; the top ten hold approximately 2.3%. Sequencing was carried out using PBMCs. The receptors derive from a man in his late teens or twenties in good health and CMV-seropositive. Both conserved end residues are part of each CDR3. D genes are given only for firm matches. The listing skips clone size in some rows; elsewhere it reads once, few, many or a size class.

d_call: NA; cdr3_length: 12; j_call: TRBJ1-4; clone_size: NA; v_call: TRBV12-5; cdr3_nt: TGTGCTAGTGGTTTGGTGCCCGGTAAACTGTTTTTT; cdr3_aa: CASGLVPGKLFF
d_call: NA; cdr3_length: 12; j_call: TRBJ1-4; clone_size: NA; v_call: TRBV7-2; cdr3_nt: TGTGCCAGCAGCCCAGATACAGGGCGGCTGTTTTTT; cdr3_aa: CASSPDTGRLFF
d_call: NA; cdr3_length: 13; j_call: TRBJ1-3; clone_size: NA; v_call: TRBV5-1; cdr3_nt: TGCGCCAGCAGGGACACCTCTGGAAACACCATATATTTT; cdr3_aa: CASRDTSGNTIYF
d_call: TRBD1; cdr3_length: 14; j_call: TRBJ1-5; clone_size: NA; v_call: TRBV15; cdr3_nt: TGTGCCACGGAAAGGGACAGGGGGTTGCAGCCCCAGCATTTT; cdr3_aa: CATERDRGLQPQHF
d_call: TRBD1; cdr3_length: 16; j_call: TRBJ1-4; clone_size: NA; v_call: TRBV6-6; cdr3_nt: TGTGCCAGCAGTTACTCTCCGGGACAGGGGGCCGAAAAACTGTTTTTT; cdr3_aa: CASSYSPGQGAEKLFF
d_call: TRBD1; cdr3_length: 14; j_call: TRBJ2-1; clone_size: NA; v_call: TRBV15; cdr3_nt: TGTGCCACCAGCAGGGGACAGAACTACAATGAGCAGTTCTTC; cdr3_aa: CATSRGQNYNEQFF
d_call: NA; cdr3_length: 14; j_call: TRBJ2-5; clone_size: NA; v_call: TRBV11-3; cdr3_nt: TGTGCCAGCAGCGAGTTGACAGAACAAGAGACCCAGTACTTC; cdr3_aa: CASSELTEQETQYF
d_call: NA; cdr3_length: 12; j_call: TRBJ1-6; clone_size: NA; v_call: TRBV13; cdr3_nt: TGTGCCAGCAGCTTAGGGGGCCCCACCCTCCACTTT; cdr3_aa: CASSLGGPTLHF
d_call: NA; cdr3_length: 15; j_call: TRBJ2-7; clone_size: NA; v_call: TRBV7-2; cdr3_nt: TGTGCCAGCAGCTCTGGACCCGACAGTACCTACGAGCAGTACTTC; cdr3_aa: CASSSGPDSTYEQYF
d_call: TRBD1; cdr3_length: 17; j_call: TRBJ2-3; clone_size: NA; v_call: TRBV5-8; cdr3_nt: TGTGCCAGCAGCAACCGGGACAGGGGATTTGGCACAGATACGCAGTATTTT; cdr3_aa: CASSNRDRGFGTDTQYF
d_call: TRBD1; cdr3_length: 12; j_call: TRBJ1-1; clone_size: NA; v_call: TRBV30; cdr3_nt: TGTGCCTGGAACAGGGGCGAAACTGAAGCTTTCTTT; cdr3_aa: CAWNRGETEAFF
d_call: TRBD1; cdr3_length: 17; j_call: TRBJ1-1; clone_size: NA; v_call: TRBV19; cdr3_nt: TGTGCCAGTAGTATAGTAATACGGACAGGGCCGAACACTGAAGCTTTCTTT; cdr3_aa: CASSIVIRTGPNTEAFF
d_call: TRBD2; cdr3_length: 15; j_call: TRBJ2-1; clone_size: NA; v_call: TRBV9; cdr3_nt: TGTGCCAGCAGCGTACTAGCGGGGGTCGGCAATGAGCAGTTCTTC; cdr3_aa: CASSVLAGVGNEQFF
d_call: TRBD1; cdr3_length: 15; j_call: TRBJ1-4; clone_size: NA; v_call: TRBV9; cdr3_nt: TGTGCCAGCAGCGCCGGACAGGGGAATCGTGAAAAACTGTTTTTT; cdr3_aa: CASSAGQGNREKLFF
d_call: NA; cdr3_length: 15; j_call: TRBJ1-5; clone_size: few; v_call: TRBV19; cdr3_nt: TGTGCCAGTAGTATAGGGGGGCTGACAAATCAGCCCCAGCATTTT; cdr3_aa: CASSIGGLTNQPQHF
d_call: TRBD2; cdr3_length: 15; j_call: TRBJ2-5; clone_size: NA; v_call: TRBV4-2; cdr3_nt: TGTGCCAGCAGCCAAAGCGGGGGGCCTCAAGAGACCCAGTACTTC; cdr3_aa: CASSQSGGPQETQYF
d_call: NA; cdr3_length: 15; j_call: TRBJ1-3; clone_size: NA; v_call: TRBV19; cdr3_nt: TGTGCCAGTAGTATAGGGAGCGCTTTTGGAAACACCATATATTTT; cdr3_aa: CASSIGSAFGNTIYF
d_call: TRBD1; cdr3_length: 15; j_call: TRBJ2-5; clone_size: NA; v_call: TRBV9; cdr3_nt: TGTGCCAGCAGCGGGACAGGGGGACCCCAAGAGACCCAGTACTTC; cdr3_aa: CASSGTGGPQETQYF
d_call: TRBD1; cdr3_length: 15; j_call: TRBJ1-5; clone_size: NA; v_call: TRBV7-2; cdr3_nt: TGTGCCAGCAGCTTAGTGGGTGGAGGGGGCCAGCCCCAGCATTTT; cdr3_aa: CASSLVGGGGQPQHF
d_call: NA; cdr3_length: 12; j_call: TRBJ2-2; clone_size: once; v_call: TRBV5-6; cdr3_nt: TGTGCCAGCAGCGCGGGACGCGGGGAGCTGTTTTTT; cdr3_aa: CASSAGRGELFF
d_call: NA; cdr3_length: 13; j_call: TRBJ1-1; clone_size: NA; v_call: TRBV19; cdr3_nt: TGTGCCAGTAGTATTCCGGGAGTCACTGAAGCTTTCTTT; cdr3_aa: CASSIPGVTEAFF
d_call: NA; cdr3_length: 15; j_call: TRBJ2-7; clone_size: NA; v_call: TRBV5-1; cdr3_nt: TGCGCCAGCAGCTTGGTACAGGGTGGGTCCTACGAGCAGTACTTC; cdr3_aa: CASSLVQGGSYEQYF
d_call: TRBD2; cdr3_length: 13; j_call: TRBJ2-1; clone_size: NA; v_call: TRBV11-3; cdr3_nt: TGTGCCAGCAGACTAGCGGGGGGTAATGAGCAGTTCTTC; cdr3_aa: CASRLAGGNEQFF
d_call: NA; cdr3_length: 14; j_call: TRBJ1-5; clone_size: NA; v_call: TRBV23-1; cdr3_nt: TGCGCCAGCAGTACGAGGCAGGGTACTCAGCCCCAGCATTTT; cdr3_aa: CASSTRQGTQPQHF
d_call: NA; cdr3_length: 13; j_call: TRBJ1-6; clone_size: NA; v_call: TRBV6-1; cdr3_nt: TGTGCCAGCGGGGGGGAGAAGAATTCACCCCTCCACTTT; cdr3_aa: CASGGEKNSPLHF
d_call: NA; cdr3_length: 15; j_call: TRBJ1-6; clone_size: once; v_call: TRBV6-5; cdr3_nt: TGTGCCAGCAGTTCCCCCCGGGACATAGGTTCACCCCTCCACTTT; cdr3_aa: CASSSPRDIGSPLHF
d_call: NA; cdr3_length: 15; j_call: TRBJ2-6; clone_size: NA; v_call: TRBV6-5; cdr3_nt: TGTGCCAGCAGTCTTACTTCTTCTGGGGCCAACGTCCTGACTTTC; cdr3_aa: CASSLTSSGANVLTF
d_call: TRBD1; cdr3_length: 15; j_call: TRBJ1-2; clone_size: NA; v_call: TRBV6-1; cdr3_nt: TGTGCCAGCAGGCTTAACAGGGGCTTAAACTATGGCTACACCTTC; cdr3_aa: CASRLNRGLNYGYTF
d_call: TRBD1; cdr3_length: 15; j_call: TRBJ1-3; clone_size: NA; v_call: TRBV9; cdr3_nt: TGTGCCAGCAGCGTAGCTAGGACAGGGGAAAACACCATATATTTT; cdr3_aa: CASSVARTGENTIYF
d_call: TRBD1; cdr3_length: 15; j_call: TRBJ2-2; clone_size: NA; v_call: TRBV5-1; cdr3_nt: TGCGCCAGCAGCCTGACAGGGATCAACACCGGGGAGCTGTTTTTT; cdr3_aa: CASSLTGINTGELFF
d_call: NA; cdr3_length: 11; j_call: TRBJ1-2; clone_size: once; v_call: TRBV9; cdr3_nt: TGTGCCAGCAGCGCAGGGTATGGCTACACCTTC; cdr3_aa: CASSAGYGYTF
d_call: NA; cdr3_length: 12; j_call: TRBJ2-7; clone_size: NA; v_call: TRBV30; cdr3_nt: TGTGCCTGGAGTAACGAGAACTACGAGCAGTACTTC; cdr3_aa: CAWSNENYEQYF
d_call: NA; cdr3_length: 17; j_call: TRBJ1-4; clone_size: once; v_call: TRBV23-1; cdr3_nt: TGCGCCAGCAGGGACCGCGACAGTCGAATTGGTAATGAAAAACTGTTTTTT; cdr3_aa: CASRDRDSRIGNEKLFF
d_call: NA; cdr3_length: 12; j_call: TRBJ2-1; clone_size: once; v_call: TRBV7-9; cdr3_nt: TGTGCCAGCAGCGCCGAAAAGTTGGGAGAGGTCTTC; cdr3_aa: CASSAEKLGEVF
d_call: NA; cdr3_length: 13; j_call: TRBJ1-1; clone_size: NA; v_call: TRBV11-3; cdr3_nt: TGTGCCAGCAGCTCCTCGGGTGGCACTGAAGCTTTCTTT; cdr3_aa: CASSSSGGTEAFF
d_call: NA; cdr3_length: 16; j_call: TRBJ2-2; clone_size: once; v_call: TRBV4-3; cdr3_nt: TGCGCCAGCAGCCAAGTTCCCCAGGGGTCCGACGGGGAGCTGTTTTTT; cdr3_aa: CASSQVPQGSDGELFF
d_call: TRBD1; cdr3_length: 17; j_call: TRBJ1-3; clone_size: few; v_call: TRBV5-1; cdr3_nt: TGCGCCAGCAGCTTGGAAGGGACAGCCAACTCTGGAAACACCATATATTTT; cdr3_aa: CASSLEGTANSGNTIYF
d_call: TRBD2; cdr3_length: 17; j_call: TRBJ2-6; clone_size: NA; v_call: TRBV5-4; cdr3_nt: TGTGCCAGCAGCCAGACTAGCGGGACAGCTGGGGCCAACGTCCTGACTTTC; cdr3_aa: CASSQTSGTAGANVLTF
d_call: TRBD2; cdr3_length: 18; j_call: TRBJ2-6; clone_size: NA; v_call: TRBV4-2; cdr3_nt: TGTGCCAGCAGCCAAGATGCGGGGGACTACTCTGGGGCCAACGGCCTGACTTTC; cdr3_aa: CASSQDAGDYSGANGLTF
d_call: NA; cdr3_length: 12; j_call: TRBJ1-3; clone_size: once; v_call: TRBV2; cdr3_nt: TGTGCCAGCAGCGGGAGAGGAAACACCATATATTTT; cdr3_aa: CASSGRGNTIYF
d_call: NA; cdr3_length: 15; j_call: TRBJ1-3; clone_size: few; v_call: TRBV18; cdr3_nt: TGTGCCAGCTCACCGCTGGGGGGGCTGAAGAACACCATATATTTT; cdr3_aa: CASSPLGGLKNTIYF
d_call: TRBD2; cdr3_length: 16; j_call: TRBJ2-1; clone_size: NA; v_call: TRBV14; cdr3_nt: TGTGCCAGCAGCCAGACTAGCGTCTCGAAGTACAATGAGCAGTTCTTC; cdr3_aa: CASSQTSVSKYNEQFF
d_call: NA; cdr3_length: 15; j_call: TRBJ2-5; clone_size: once; v_call: TRBV5-4; cdr3_nt: TGTGCCAGCAGCCTTGGGGGGGGGCTACAAGAGACCCAGTACTTC; cdr3_aa: CASSLGGGLQETQYF
d_call: NA; cdr3_length: 13; j_call: TRBJ1-5; clone_size: once; v_call: TRBV6-1; cdr3_nt: TGTGCCAGCGCCGGCAGGGCGGATCAGCCCCAGCATTTT; cdr3_aa: CASAGRADQPQHF
d_call: TRBD1; cdr3_length: 15; j_call: TRBJ1-2; clone_size: NA; v_call: TRBV4-3; cdr3_nt: TGCGCCAGCAGCCTAATGGGACAGGAAGGCGATGGCTACACCTTC; cdr3_aa: CASSLMGQEGDGYTF
d_call: NA; cdr3_length: 15; j_call: TRBJ2-6; clone_size: NA; v_call: TRBV27; cdr3_nt: TGTGCCAGCAGTTTAGGGTGGAGGGGGGCCAACGTCCTGACTTTC; cdr3_aa: CASSLGWRGANVLTF
d_call: NA; cdr3_length: 15; j_call: TRBJ2-7; clone_size: NA; v_call: TRBV5-4; cdr3_nt: TGTGCCAGCAGCCCCCGGAGCCAGGGTACCTACGAGCAGTACTTC; cdr3_aa: CASSPRSQGTYEQYF
d_call: NA; cdr3_length: 16; j_call: TRBJ1-6; clone_size: NA; v_call: TRBV9; cdr3_nt: TGTGCCAGCAGCTCCCAACCCCGACAGGATAATTCACCCCTCCACTTT; cdr3_aa: CASSSQPRQDNSPLHF
d_call: NA; cdr3_length: 13; j_call: TRBJ1-1; clone_size: NA; v_call: TRBV5-1; cdr3_nt: TGCGCCAGCAGCCCGCCCGGGAACACTGAAGCTTTCTTT; cdr3_aa: CASSPPGNTEAFF
d_call: NA; cdr3_length: 16; j_call: TRBJ2-1; clone_size: NA; v_call: TRBV13; cdr3_nt: TGTGCCAGCAGCTTAGGGGGCGGGGTTACCTACAATGAGCAGTTCTTC; cdr3_aa: CASSLGGGVTYNEQFF
d_call: NA; cdr3_length: 16; j_call: TRBJ2-1; clone_size: NA; v_call: TRBV11-2; cdr3_nt: TGTGCCAGCACCATATCCGGGACCATGGGGGGAAGTGAGCAGTTCTTC; cdr3_aa: CASTISGTMGGSEQFF
d_call: NA; cdr3_length: 13; j_call: TRBJ2-2; clone_size: NA; v_call: TRBV11-3; cdr3_nt: TGTGCCAGCAGCTCAGCGAACACCGGGGAGCTGTTTTTT; cdr3_aa: CASSSANTGELFF
d_call: NA; cdr3_length: 13; j_call: TRBJ1-1; clone_size: NA; v_call: TRBV5-6; cdr3_nt: TGTGCCAGCAGCTTGACAGGGAACACTGAAGCTTTCTTT; cdr3_aa: CASSLTGNTEAFF
d_call: TRBD2; cdr3_length: 18; j_call: TRBJ2-1; clone_size: NA; v_call: TRBV6-7; cdr3_nt: TGTGCCAGCACCATCCCCGGACTAGCGGGGGGGCCCTACAATGAGCAGTTCTTC; cdr3_aa: CASTIPGLAGGPYNEQFF
d_call: NA; cdr3_length: 13; j_call: TRBJ1-1; clone_size: NA; v_call: TRBV30; cdr3_nt: TGTGCCTGGGGGGGCAGTCTGAACACTGAAGCTTTCTTT; cdr3_aa: CAWGGSLNTEAFF